These 20 T cell receptor beta chains were sequenced from one sample in a study of T-cell reconstitution after alpha-beta-depleted transplantation in children. Molecular barcoding with unique molecular identifiers was used for the TCRbeta library. One entry per CDR3 protein, called by TCRdb with MiXCR from the PCR reads. The table records over 100,000 distinct CDR3 sequences, around 10% of them present only once. The sequencing used PBMCs, collected before TCRalphabeta/CD19-depleted stem cell transplant. These receptors were taken from a boy between 2 and 10 years old with acute lymphoblastic leukemia, due to receive a stem cell transplant.

The sample holds many counts of this clonotype. The V gene is TRBV20-1, the J gene TRBJ2-3, with 12 bases lining up with TRBD2. The V gene end was trimmed by 6 bases and the J gene end by 3 bases; junction bases not matched to a gene: 16. Germline loops: CDR1 DFQATT, CDR2 SNEGSKA (reference sequence). The CDR3 consists of 18 residues. This CDR3 reads CSAPGASGRAEVTDTQYF. Here the CDR3 DNA reads TGCAGTGCCCCCGGGGCTAGCGGGAGGGCCGAAGTAACAGATACGCAGTATTTT.

This clonotype was detected only a few times. CDR3 sequence reads: CASQGASDQETQYF. The CDR3 DNA reads TGTGCCAGCCAGGGGGCCTCGGACCAAGAGACCCAGTACTTC. This chain connects TRBV10-3 to TRBJ2-5, with TRBD1 matching over 8 bases. CDR1 and CDR2 from the germline V gene are ENHRY and SYGVKD. V lost 10 bases to trimming and J lost 0 bases; unmatched junction nucleotides: 7. The CDR3 is 14 amino acids.

On this clonotype itself: One end of the junction fails to match germline, which may point to a read error. The chain employs TRBV18 and TRBJ2-1, with D possibly being TRBD1 (6 bases). CDR3 length: 14 amino acids. The germline V gene encodes CDR1 KGHSH and CDR2 LQKENI. The DNA of the CDR3 is TGTGCCAGCTCTCCACTACAGGGAGTCGATGAGCAGTTCTTC. Translating it yields CASSPLQGVDEQFF. Using reference TRBV18 and TRBJ2-1 for the parts outside the CDR3, the full variable domain is NAGVMQNPRHLVRRRGQEARLRCSPMKGHSHVYWYRQLPEEGLKFMVYLQKENIIDESGMPKERFSAEFPKEGPSILRIQQVVRGDSAAYFCASSPLQGVDEQFFGPGTRLTVL.

This clonotype was picked up many times. V gene TRBV20-1 combines with J gene TRBJ2-5; 7 bases are shared with TRBD2. The V gene's germline CDR1 is DFQATT and CDR2 SNEGSKA (reference sequence). The CDR3 extends over 13 amino acids. Unmatched junction bases numbered 8, after V lost 6 bases and J lost 4 bases. CDR3 sequence (DNA): TGCAGTGCCACCCGAGGCGGGGGAGAGACCCAGTACTTC. Residues: CSATRGGGETQYF.

The chain joins TRBV6-5 to TRBJ1-1; D gene unclear. This CDR3 is built from 14 residues. Trimming pared 4 bases from V and 0 bases from J, leaving 9 bases between. Looked up from germline, CDR1 is MNHEY and CDR2 is SVGAGI. Here the CDR3 DNA reads TGTGCCAGCAGTTTGGGAGGATTGAACACTGAAGCTTTCTTT. As protein: CASSLGGLNTEAFF.

V is TRBV20-1 and J is TRBJ2-3, with TRBD2 matching 9 bases. Germline CDR1 is DFQATT and CDR2 is SNEGSKA (reference sequence). The CDR3 covers 16 residues. The V gene end was trimmed by 4 bases and the J gene end by 10 bases; junction bases not matched to a gene: 18. CDR3 sequence reads: CSATSTLAGFPGAQYF. The CDR3, as DNA: TGCAGTGCTACGTCGACACTAGCGGGTTTTCCAGGGGCGCAGTATTTT.

DNA of the CDR3: TGCAGCGTTGACAGGGGGTACAATGAGCAGTTCTTC. Translated, it gives CSVDRGYNEQFF. V and J are TRBV29-1 and TRBJ2-1, with 7 bases lining up with TRBD1. Germline-derived CDR1 and CDR2 are SQVTM and ANQGSEA. Germline trimming cut 3 bases from V and 4 bases from J; bases unmatched to any gene: 0. The CDR3 totals 12 residues.

In its sample, this clonotype was seen many times. The rearrangement uses TRBV6-5 and TRBJ2-2, with TRBD1 matching 8 bases. CDR3 length equals 13 residues. The germline V gene encodes CDR1 MNHEY and CDR2 SVGAGI. Trimming at V came to 7 bases and at J to 8 bases, leaving 6 bases not matched to a gene. The CDR3 is CASNEQGVGELFF. CDR3 coding DNA: TGTGCCAGCAACGAACAGGGGGTGGGGGAGCTGTTTTTT.

The V and J genes are TRBV12-3 or TRBV12-4 and TRBJ1-3; tentative D call: TRBD1 (6 bases). The CDR3 is made up of 16 amino acids. Deletions cut 7 bases from V and 7 bases from J, with 23 bases between. The CDR3 region is CASTLDNGGPPNTIYF. Written as DNA, the CDR3 is TGTGCCAGCACCCTGGATAATGGGGGGCCCCCGAACACCATATATTTT.

This clonotype was detected ten times or more. This sequence joins TRBV5-1 and TRBJ2-1; D possibly uses TRBD1 or TRBD2 (6 bases each). Germline-derived CDR1 and CDR2 are SGHRS and YFSETQ. V lost 3 bases and J 7 bases, leaving 17 bases between the germline ends. CDR3 length equals 15 residues. The CDR3 sequence: CASSSGQLRENEQFF. The CDR3 DNA reads as TGCGCCAGCAGCTCCGGACAGCTCCGGGAGAATGAGCAGTTCTTC.

This clonotype has just a few counts. The chain couples TRBV15 to TRBJ2-3; D is unresolved. The CDR3 covers 13 residues. Between the trimmed V and J ends, which lost 0 bases and 3 bases, there was a span of 4 bases. Germline CDR1 is LNHNV and CDR2 is YYDKDF (reference sequence). The CDR3: CATSRDGTDTQYF. The CDR3 bases are TGTGCCACCAGCAGAGATGGGACAGATACGCAGTATTTT.

A few counts support this clonotype. The chain uses TRBV7-2 and TRBJ2-2; weak D call: TRBD2 (6 bases). The CDR3 runs to 15 residues. Per the germline V gene, CDR1 is SGHTA and CDR2 is FQGNSA. V dropped 5 bases and J dropped 5 bases, with 15 bases sitting between them. The CDR3 spells CASSPLAIGTGELFF. The CDR3 DNA sequence: TGTGCCAGCAGCCCACTAGCAATCGGAACCGGGGAGCTGTTTTTT. The full variable domain, its missing parts supplied by reference TRBV7-2 and TRBJ2-2, is GAGVSQSPSNKVTEKGKDVELRCDPISGHTALYWYRQSLGQGLEFLIYFQGNSAPDKSGLPSDRFSAERTGGSVSTLTIQRTQQEDSAVYLCASSPLAIGTGELFFGEGSRLTVL.

This rearrangement joins TRBV11-2 to TRBJ1-2, with 8 bases matching TRBD1. The V segment lost 0 bases and the J segment 8 bases; nucleotides outside the gene matches: 11. This CDR3 contains 16 residues. Germline loops: CDR1 SGHAT, CDR2 FQNNGV. The CDR3 loop is CASSLDGDRGVGGYTF. CDR3 bases: TGTGCCAGCAGCTTAGATGGAGACAGGGGAGTAGGAGGCTACACCTTC.

This clonotype has ten or more counts. This chain joins TRBV6-5 and TRBJ2-7, with TRBD2 matching over 8 bases. Germline loops: CDR1 MNHEY, CDR2 SVGAGI. This CDR3 has 18 residues. V gave up 5 bases and J gave up 1 base; unmatched junction bases: 16. The CDR3 sequence: CASSPQPSGSIGSYEQYF. The CDR3 DNA follows: TGTGCCAGCAGTCCCCAGCCCAGCGGGAGTATCGGGTCCTACGAGCAGTACTTC.

This chain joins TRBV28 and TRBJ1-1; 9 bases are a match to TRBD1. This CDR3 contains 14 residues. The germline gives CDR1 MDHEN, CDR2 SYDVKM. J gave up 4 bases and V 6 bases, and 6 bases lay outside the gene matches. The CDR3 spells CASRPGTGLTEAFF. The DNA of the CDR3 is TGTGCCAGCAGACCCGGGACAGGGCTCACTGAAGCTTTCTTT.

This clonotype was counted ten times or more. The chain recombines TRBV5-1 with TRBJ1-2, with a tentative D call TRBD1 (6 bases). The CDR3 covers 14 residues. V was trimmed by 0 bases and J by 7 bases, leaving 13 bases between them. The V gene's germline CDR1 is SGHRS and CDR2 YFSETQ. The CDR3 spells CASSLGDMLGGYTF. CDR3 sequence (DNA): TGCGCCAGCAGCTTGGGGGACATGCTCGGTGGCTACACCTTC.

This clonotype was counted a few times. The rearrangement uses TRBV2 and TRBJ2-1; 11 nucleotides match TRBD2. Looked up from germline, CDR1 is SNHLY and CDR2 is FYNNEI. The CDR3 runs to 15 residues. V lost 6 bases and J lost 5; bases outside the gene matches: 6. The CDR3 sequence is CASRIAGGPHNEQFF. Here the CDR3 DNA reads TGTGCCAGCAGGATAGCGGGAGGGCCCCACAATGAGCAGTTCTTC. The entire variable domain, with the rest obtained from reference TRBV2 and TRBJ2-1, is as follows: EPEVTQTPSHQVTQMGQEVILRCVPISNHLYFYWYRQILGQKVEFLVSFYNNEISEKSEIFDDQFSVERPDGSNFTLKIRSTKLEDSAMYFCASRIAGGPHNEQFFGPGTRLTVL.

This chain links TRBV11-1 with TRBJ2-1, with 7 nucleotides matching TRBD2. With V trimmed by 8 bases and J by 5 bases, 18 bases remained unmatched. The CDR3 consists of 17 residues. The germline gives CDR1 SGHAT, CDR2 FQDESV (reference sequence). The CDR3 DNA reads as TGTGCCAGCGATCCATCCGGGGTAGCGGGCAAGAACAATGAGCAGTTCTTC. The encoded protein is CASDPSGVAGKNNEQFF.

By frequency in the sample, this clonotype is medium-sized. The chain carries TRBV12-3 or TRBV12-4 and TRBJ2-7; a possible D gene is TRBD2 (6 bases). Trimming left V 4 bases short and J 5 bases short, with 18 bases between. The length of the CDR3 is 15 residues. CDR3 DNA: TGTGCCAGCAGTTCCCCGGCGGAGGGGAGCGACGAGCAGTACTTC. Translating gives CASSSPAEGSDEQYF.

This clonotype was seen a handful of times. This chain uses TRBV5-1 with TRBJ2-5; the match to TRBD2 covers 9 bases. The CDR3 runs 15 residues. CDR1 is SGHRS and CDR2 is YFSETQ in the germline V gene. J gave up 1 base and V 1 base, and 2 bases lay outside the gene matches. In DNA form, the CDR3 reads TGCGCCAGCAGCTTGACTAGCGGGTTCCAAGAGACCCAGTACTTC. Protein: CASSLTSGFQETQYF.